Listed here are 6 T cell receptor beta chains from one sample, sequenced in a study of multiple sclerosis patients with progressive multifocal leukoencephalopathy. The time point: time of PML onset. The protocol was immunoSEQ multiplex PCR, while the TCRdb copy is restricted to in-frame clones and leaves out a portion. The sample shows some 30,000 clones, around 85% of them seen only once. The input for sequencing was PBMCs, taken from a patient treated with natalizumab. These receptors came from a woman aged 25 to 45 with progressive multifocal leukoencephalopathy.

The J gene is TRBJ2-2, the V gene TRBV5-4; 11 positions match TRBD1. The V and J ends lost 4 bases and 1 base, in that order; junction bases with no gene match: 9. The length of the CDR3 is 18 residues. CDR1 SGHNT and CDR2 YYREEE come from the germline V gene (reference sequence). The CDR3 coding sequence is TGTGCCAGCAGCGGAGGGACAGGGGGACCGATGAACACCGGGGAGCTGTTTTTT. Translating gives CASSGGTGGPMNTGELFF.

The chain employs TRBV19 and TRBJ2-1; D gene uncertain. CDR1 and CDR2 (germline): LNHDA, SQIVND (reference sequence). The CDR3 has 13 residues. Trimming cost V 5 bases and J 9 bases, with 14 bases left between them. In DNA, the CDR3 is TGTGCCAGTAGTTATGATAGCAGGACTGAGCAGTTCTTC. The encoded protein is CASSYDSRTEQFF.

The gene calls are TRBV6-1 and TRBJ2-5; 8 bases match TRBD1. This CDR3 is built from 12 residues. Germline-derived CDR1 and CDR2 are MNHNS and SASEGT. Losses at the gene ends were 5 bases for V and 4 bases for J; bases not matched to a gene: 0. CDR3 coding DNA: TGTGCCAGCAGTACAGGGGGAGAGACCCAGTACTTC. This sequence encodes CASSTGGETQYF.

The chain joins TRBV19 to TRBJ2-1; 10 bases are a match to TRBD2. Germline assignment: CDR1 LNHDA and CDR2 SQIVND (reference sequence). The CDR3 is 15 amino acids. V trimming: 3 bases; J trimming: 5 bases; junction bases outside the gene matches: 4. CDR3 DNA: TGTGCCAGTAGTATGATCCTAGCGGGGGACAATGAGCAGTTCTTC. This translates into CASSMILAGDNEQFF.

This chain links TRBV6-1 with TRBJ1-1; no clear D gene. CDR3 length: 12 residues. V dropped 11 bases and J dropped 7 bases, with 17 bases sitting between them. Germline assignment: CDR1 MNHNS and CDR2 SASEGT. CDR3 residues: CAGRLTFIEAFF. In nucleotides, the CDR3 is TGTGCCGGGCGGCTTACATTTATTGAAGCTTTCTTT.

The chain recombines TRBV28 with TRBJ1-5, with TRBD1 matching 10 bases. CDR1 is MDHEN and CDR2 is SYDVKM in the germline V gene. J gave up 0 bases and V 2 bases, and 7 bases lay outside the gene matches. CDR3 length equals 18 residues. CDR3 sequence reads: CASSLDRGQRRSNQPQHF. The CDR3 DNA reads TGTGCCAGCAGTTTAGACAGGGGGCAAAGGCGTAGCAATCAGCCCCAGCATTTT.